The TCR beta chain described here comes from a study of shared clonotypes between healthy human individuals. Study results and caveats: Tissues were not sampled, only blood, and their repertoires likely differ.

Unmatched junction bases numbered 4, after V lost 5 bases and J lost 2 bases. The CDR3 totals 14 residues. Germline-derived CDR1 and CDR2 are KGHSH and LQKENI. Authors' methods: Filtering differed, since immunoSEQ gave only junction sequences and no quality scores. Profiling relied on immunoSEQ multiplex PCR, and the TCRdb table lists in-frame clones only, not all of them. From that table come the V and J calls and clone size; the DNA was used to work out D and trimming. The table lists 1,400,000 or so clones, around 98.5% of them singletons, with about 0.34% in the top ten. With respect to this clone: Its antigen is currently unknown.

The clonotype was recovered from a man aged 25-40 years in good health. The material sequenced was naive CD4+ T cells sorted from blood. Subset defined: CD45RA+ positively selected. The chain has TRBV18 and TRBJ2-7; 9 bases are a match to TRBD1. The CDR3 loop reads CASSARDRAYEQYF. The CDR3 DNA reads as TGTGCCAGCTCAGCCCGGGACAGGGCCTACGAGCAGTACTTC.